This T cell receptor (beta chain) emerged from a study of tumor and adjacent non-tumor tissue in lung cancer. For the study at large: The cohort had roughly 11 adenocarcinoma, a couple of squamous cell and 1 small cell patients. Patients were aged about 31 to 85, nine to eleven men and about 5 women, stage I to III.

The library came from three nested PCR rounds adapted from ARM-PCR protocols. TCRdb redid the calling of the multiplex PCR reads with MiXCR, one entry per CDR3 protein. The sample lists about 93,000 distinct CDR3 sequences, less than 80% occurring once. V was trimmed by 10 bases and J by 8 bases, leaving 20 bases between them. This CDR3 is built from 13 residues. The germline V gene has CDR1 MGHRA and CDR2 YSYEKL. No cell sorting was done before RNA was extracted from the tissue. About this clonotype itself: Its antigen is still unknown.

Study results and limitations: Shorter survival was associated with higher TCR diversity in tumors. Significantly higher TCR diversity was found in tumor than normal lung.

This TCR came from a man in his sixties with non-small cell lung cancer. The sequenced sample was lung tumor tissue. The V call is TRBV4-1, the J call TRBJ1-2; a possible D gene is TRBD1 (5 bases). The CDR3 protein is CANSPGGYKGYTF. The DNA for the CDR3 is TGCGCCAACAGTCCCGGGGGATATAAAGGCTACACCTTC.